These 21 T cell receptor beta chains were sequenced from one sample in a study of T cell responses to AZD1222 COVID-19 vaccine. The protocol was immunoSEQ multiplex PCR, while the TCRdb copy is restricted to in-frame clones and leaves out a portion. The data hold nearly 110,000 clones, with 89% observed a single time. The sample here was peripheral blood, taken on day 0 of AZD1222 vaccination. The receptors were sampled from an adult in good health.

This clone was found once. The genes are TRBV4-3 and TRBJ2-1; 9 bases are shared with TRBD2. The germline V gene encodes CDR1 LGHNA and CDR2 YSLEER. The CDR3 extends over 16 amino acids. Germline trimming cut 3 bases from V and 5 bases from J; bases unmatched to any gene: 8. The CDR3 region has the DNA TGCGCCAGCAGCCACCAGTGGGGCGGGAGGGACAATGAGCAGTTCTTC. It codes for CASSHQWGGRDNEQFF.

This clone showed up just a few times. V and J are TRBV12-3 or TRBV12-4 and TRBJ1-2; 8 nucleotides align to TRBD1. The V and J ends lost 5 bases and 6 bases, in that order; junction bases with no gene match: 5. This CDR3 has 13 residues. The CDR3 DNA sequence: TGTGCCAGCAGTCTCAGGGGGCGGAATGGCTACACCTTC. It codes for CASSLRGRNGYTF.

This clone was seen a single time. The rearrangement uses TRBV12-3 or TRBV12-4 and TRBJ1-2; 8 bases line up with TRBD1. CDR3 length equals 13 residues. Trimming took 5 bases from V and 6 from J; bases not matched to a gene: 5. The CDR3 sequence: CASSERQGNGYTF. CDR3 bases: TGTGCCAGCAGTGAACGACAGGGGAATGGCTACACCTTC.

The DNA for the CDR3 is TGTGCCAGCAGCGGGCCGTCATATTCACCCCTCCACTTT. Its protein is CASSGPSYSPLHF. The V gene is TRBV12-3 or TRBV12-4, the J gene TRBJ1-6, with unresolved D. Deletions cut 6 bases from V and 8 bases from J, with 11 bases between. The CDR3 consists of 13 residues.

The chain couples TRBV19 to TRBJ2-2; no clear D. Germline CDR1 is LNHDA and CDR2 is SQIVND (reference sequence). Between the trimmed V and J ends, which lost 2 bases and 0 bases, there was a span of 7 bases. The CDR3 sequence is 15 residues long. This CDR3 reads CASSIHPPNTGELFF. The CDR3 DNA reads as TGTGCCAGTAGTATACACCCCCCGAACACCGGGGAGCTGTTTTTT.

The chain is built from TRBV7-2 and TRBJ2-3, with 9 bases fitting TRBD2. The CDR3 totals 14 residues. J gave up 0 bases and V 10 bases, and 5 bases lay outside the gene matches. Germline-derived CDR1 and CDR2 are SGHTA and FQGNSA. The CDR3 region has the DNA TGTGCCACCTCCACTAGCGGGAGCACAGATACGCAGTATTTT. The encoded protein is CATSTSGSTDTQYF.

This chain connects TRBV7-2 to TRBJ1-5, with 10 bases that match TRBD1. Germline V lookup: CDR1 SGHTA, CDR2 FQGNSA. V gave up 5 bases and J gave up 7 bases; unmatched junction bases: 5. The CDR3 is 14 residues long. CDR3 residues: CASSPDRGGQPQHF. The CDR3 region has the DNA TGTGCCAGCAGCCCGGACAGGGGGGGACAGCCCCAGCATTTT.

The chain links TRBV28 to TRBJ2-3, with D uncertain. The V gene's germline CDR1 is MDHEN and CDR2 SYDVKM. CDR3 length: 11 amino acids. V shed 8 bases and J shed 2 bases, with 5 bases lying between them. CDR3 sequence reads: CASGYTDTQYF. Here the CDR3 DNA reads TGTGCCAGCGGATACACAGATACGCAGTATTTT.

This clone has just a few counts. In nucleotides, the CDR3 is TGCGCCAGCAGCTATACCGGGACAGGGGGCAGTGAGCAGTTCTTC. As protein: CASSYTGTGGSEQFF. This sequence joins TRBV5-1 and TRBJ2-1; TRBD1 matches 12 bases. CDR1 is SGHRS and CDR2 is YFSETQ in the germline V gene. The CDR3 loop spans 15 amino acids. With 3 bases clipped from V and 9 bases from J, the junction kept 7 bases outside the gene matches. Full variable domain (outside the CDR3, taken from reference TRBV5-1 and TRBJ2-1): KAGVTQTPRYLIKTRGQQVTLSCSPISGHRSVSWYQQTPGQGLQFLFEYFSETQRNKGNFPGRFSGRQFSNSRSEMNVSTLELGDSALYLCASSYTGTGGSEQFFGPGTRLTVL.

The chain employs TRBV7-8 and TRBJ2-3, with D tentatively TRBD2 (6 bases). Germline lookup yields CDR1 SGHVS and CDR2 FQNEAQ. Deletions cut 5 bases from V and 6 bases from J, with 9 bases between. The CDR3 totals 12 residues. The CDR3 sequence is CASSLLADTQYF. CDR3 sequence (DNA): TGTGCCAGCAGCCTACTAGCCGATACGCAGTATTTT.

The chain is built from TRBV5-1 and TRBJ2-7, with TRBD2 matching 8 bases. The V gene's germline CDR1 is SGHRS and CDR2 YFSETQ. The CDR3 has 13 residues. V was clipped by 4 bases and J by 1 base; unmatched bases: 1. The chain's CDR3 is CASSSGGSYEQYF. As DNA, the CDR3 is TGCGCCAGCAGCAGCGGGGGATCCTACGAGCAGTACTTC.

As DNA, the CDR3 is TGTGCCAGCAGCTTAGTAATGCAGGGAGGAGAAAAACTGTTTTTT. Protein product: CASSLVMQGGEKLFF. The chain joins TRBV7-9 to TRBJ1-4; TRBD1 might be the D (5 bases). V lost 1 base, J lost 8 bases, and 14 bases lay in between. CDR3 size: 15 residues. Germline assignment: CDR1 SEHNR and CDR2 FQNEAQ (reference sequence).

V usage is TRBV2 and J usage is TRBJ1-5; TRBD1 might be the D (6 bases). The CDR3 loop spans 16 amino acids. Germline assignment: CDR1 SNHLY and CDR2 FYNNEI. V was shortened by 1 base and J by 1 base, with 11 bases between the two germline ends. The CDR3 bases are TGTGCCAGCAGTGAAGGGAGGGGGGGAAGCAATCAGCCCCAGCATTTT. Its protein is CASSEGRGGSNQPQHF.

The chain carries TRBV18 and TRBJ2-6, with D possibly TRBD2 on 7 matching bases. This CDR3 has 19 amino acids. The germline gives CDR1 KGHSH, CDR2 LQKENI. Trimming stripped 4 bases from V and 0 bases from J, with 19 bases between. The CDR3 here is CASSRDGGREVSGANVLTF. The CDR3 DNA sequence: TGTGCCAGCTCACGGGACGGGGGCCGGGAGGTCTCTGGGGCCAACGTCCTGACTTTC.

The CDR3 protein is CASSINRAYTDTQYF. CDR3 coding DNA: TGTGCCAGTTCCATAAACAGGGCCTACACAGATACGCAGTATTTT. V and J are TRBV7-2 and TRBJ2-3; D may be TRBD1 (6 bases). V dropped 9 bases and J dropped 2 bases, with 18 bases sitting between them. The CDR3 spans 15 residues. Germline CDR1 and CDR2: SGHTA and FQGNSA. Supplemented by reference TRBV7-2 and TRBJ2-3, the full variable domain reads GAGVSQSPSNKVTEKGKDVELRCDPISGHTALYWYRQSLGQGLEFLIYFQGNSAPDKSGLPSDRFSAERTGGSVSTLTIQRTQQEDSAVYLCASSINRAYTDTQYFGPGTRLTVL.

This clone was recorded once. In nucleotides, the CDR3 is TGCGCCAGCAGCTTGGCGGTACACACGAACACCGGGGAGCTGTTTTTT. It yields the protein CASSLAVHTNTGELFF. The chain links TRBV5-1 to TRBJ2-2; D ambiguous. The CDR3 covers 16 residues. V was cut by 0 bases and J by 0 bases, with 9 bases left in between. Germline CDR1 is SGHRS and CDR2 is YFSETQ.

The rearrangement links TRBV30 to TRBJ1-1; 7 nucleotides line up with TRBD1. J was trimmed by 5 bases and V by 3 bases; bases with no gene match: 6. Germline CDR1 is GTSNPN and CDR2 is SVGIG (reference sequence). The CDR3 runs to 13 residues. CDR3 coding DNA: TGTGCCTGGAGCGCGACAGGGTTTACTGAAGCTTTCTTT. Translating gives CAWSATGFTEAFF. The full variable domain, with the rest looked up from reference TRBV30 and TRBJ1-1, is SQTIHQWPATLVQPVGSPLSLECTVEGTSNPNLYWYRQAAGRGLQLLFYSVGIGQISSEVPQNLSASRPQDRQFILSSKKLLLSDSGFYLCAWSATGFTEAFFGQGTRLTVV.

In its sample, this clone was seen once. This rearrangement joins TRBV13 to TRBJ2-7; D is unresolved. V dropped 5 bases and J dropped 0 bases, with 5 bases sitting between them. CDR1 PRHDT and CDR2 FYEKMQ come from the germline V gene (reference sequence). The CDR3 consists of 12 residues. The CDR3 loop is CASSQSSYEQYF. The CDR3 bases are TGTGCCAGCAGCCAGAGCTCCTACGAGCAGTACTTC. The full variable domain, rest sourced from reference TRBV13 and TRBJ2-7, is AAGVIQSPRHLIKEKRETATLKCYPIPRHDTVYWYQQGPGQDPQFLISFYEKMQSDKGSIPDRFSAQQFSDYHSELNMSSLELGDSALYFCASSQSSYEQYFGPGTRLTVT.

The V and J genes are TRBV7-9 and TRBJ1-2, with D unresolved. Per the germline V gene, CDR1 is SEHNR and CDR2 is FQNEAQ (reference sequence). The length of the CDR3 is 14 residues. V lost 0 bases and J lost 2, with 7 bases in between. The CDR3 is CASSLATGNYGYTF. In DNA form, the CDR3 reads TGTGCCAGCAGCTTAGCGACGGGGAACTATGGCTACACCTTC.

The V call is TRBV4-1, the J call TRBJ2-7; 10 bases agree with TRBD1. The germline V gene encodes CDR1 MGHRA and CDR2 YSYEKL. V shed 5 bases, J shed 3 bases, and the junction held 4 bases outside the gene matches. The CDR3 is 14 residues long. The CDR3 sequence: CASSEGQGFYEQYF. In DNA form, the CDR3 reads TGCGCCAGCAGCGAGGGACAGGGGTTCTACGAGCAGTACTTC.

This clone occurred a few times. V gene TRBV7-2 combines with J gene TRBJ1-5; perhaps TRBD1 as D (6 bases). Between the trimmed V and J ends, which lost 5 bases and 3 bases, there was a span of 17 bases. Germline lookup yields CDR1 SGHTA and CDR2 FQGNSA. This CDR3 contains 16 residues. CDR3 in amino acids: CASSPRRGDNNQPQHF. The CDR3 bases are TGTGCCAGCAGCCCACGGAGGGGGGACAACAATCAGCCCCAGCATTTT.